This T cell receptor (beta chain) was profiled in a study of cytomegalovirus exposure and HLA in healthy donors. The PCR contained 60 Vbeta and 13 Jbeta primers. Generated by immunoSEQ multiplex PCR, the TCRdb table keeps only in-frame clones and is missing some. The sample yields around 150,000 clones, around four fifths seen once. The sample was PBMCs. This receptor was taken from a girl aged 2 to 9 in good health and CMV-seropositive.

The CDR3 spells CAWSGPVRSGQETQYF. The CDR3 DNA sequence: TGTGCCTGGAGTGGCCCCGTCCGCAGCGGGCAAGAGACCCAGTACTTC. The chain joins TRBV30 to TRBJ2-5; D is possibly TRBD2 (6 bases). CDR3 size: 16 residues. The germline V and J ends were trimmed by 1 base and 2 bases, with 17 bases remaining between them. Looked up from germline, CDR1 is GTSNPN and CDR2 is SVGIG (reference sequence).